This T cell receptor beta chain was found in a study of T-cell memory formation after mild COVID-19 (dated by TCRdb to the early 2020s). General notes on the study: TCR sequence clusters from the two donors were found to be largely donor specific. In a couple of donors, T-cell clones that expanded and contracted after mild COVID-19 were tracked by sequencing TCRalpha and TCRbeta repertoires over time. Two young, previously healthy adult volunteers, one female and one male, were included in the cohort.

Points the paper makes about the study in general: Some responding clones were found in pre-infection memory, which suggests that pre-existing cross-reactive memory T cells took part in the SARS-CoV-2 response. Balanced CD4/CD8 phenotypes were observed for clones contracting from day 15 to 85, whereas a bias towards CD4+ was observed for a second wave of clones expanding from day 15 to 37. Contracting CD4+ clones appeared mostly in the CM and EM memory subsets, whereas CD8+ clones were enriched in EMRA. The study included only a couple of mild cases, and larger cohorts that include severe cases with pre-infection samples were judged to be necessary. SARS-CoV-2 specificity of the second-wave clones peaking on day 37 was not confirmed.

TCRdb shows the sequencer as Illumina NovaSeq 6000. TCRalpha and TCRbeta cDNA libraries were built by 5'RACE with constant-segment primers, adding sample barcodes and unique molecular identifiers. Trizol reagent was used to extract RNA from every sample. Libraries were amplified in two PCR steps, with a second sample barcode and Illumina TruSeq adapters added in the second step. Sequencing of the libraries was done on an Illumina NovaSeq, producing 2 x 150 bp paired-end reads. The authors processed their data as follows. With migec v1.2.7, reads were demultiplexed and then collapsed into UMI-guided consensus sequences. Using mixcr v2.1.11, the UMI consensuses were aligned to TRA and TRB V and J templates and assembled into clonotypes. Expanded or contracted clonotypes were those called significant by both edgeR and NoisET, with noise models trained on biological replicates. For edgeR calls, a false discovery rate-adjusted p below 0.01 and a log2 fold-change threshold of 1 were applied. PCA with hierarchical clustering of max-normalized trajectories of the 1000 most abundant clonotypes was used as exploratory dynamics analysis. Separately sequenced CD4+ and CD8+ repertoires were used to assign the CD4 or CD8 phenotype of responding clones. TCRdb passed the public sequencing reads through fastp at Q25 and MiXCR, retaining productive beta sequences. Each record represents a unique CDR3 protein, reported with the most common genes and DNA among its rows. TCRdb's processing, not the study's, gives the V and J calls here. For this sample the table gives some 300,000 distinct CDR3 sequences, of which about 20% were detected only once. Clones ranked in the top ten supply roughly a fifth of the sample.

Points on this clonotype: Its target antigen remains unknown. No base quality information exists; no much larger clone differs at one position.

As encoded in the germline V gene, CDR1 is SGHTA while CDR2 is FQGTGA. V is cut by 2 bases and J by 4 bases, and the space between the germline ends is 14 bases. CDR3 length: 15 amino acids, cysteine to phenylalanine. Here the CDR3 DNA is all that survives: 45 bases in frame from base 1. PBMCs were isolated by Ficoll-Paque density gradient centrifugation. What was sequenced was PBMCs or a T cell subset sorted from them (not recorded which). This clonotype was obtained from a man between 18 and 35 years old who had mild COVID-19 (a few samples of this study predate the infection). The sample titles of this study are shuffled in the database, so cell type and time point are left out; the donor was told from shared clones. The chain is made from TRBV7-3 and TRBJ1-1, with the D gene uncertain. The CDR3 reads CASSLRPSSGTEAFF. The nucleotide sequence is TGTGCCAGCAGCTTACGACCTTCGTCGGGCACTGAAGCTTTCTTT.